A single T cell receptor (beta chain) is shown here with its context. Antigen specificity is unknown. The data belong to a study of blood T cells in healthy people across ages. Study results and caveats: Diversity was higher, and naive CD4+ cells more numerous, in long-lived donors than in aged donors. The study found TCR beta diversity correlated strongly with naive T cell percentage.

Primed by a sample-barcoded 5' primer and a J-beta primer mix, a second PCR proceeded for 7 to 11 cycles. Unique molecular identifiers of 12 random nucleotides labeled each cDNA. TCRdb used MiXCR to reprocess the 5' RACE reads, holding one entry per CDR3 protein. The sample yields about 1,400,000 distinct CDR3 sequences, 42% seen once. Germline values: CDR1 SGHRS, CDR2 YFSETQ. The CDR3 totals 18 residues. V was shortened by 3 bases and J by 8 bases, with 27 bases between the two germline ends. The TCR comes from a woman under 30 in good health. Sequenced: blood. This chain links TRBV5-1 with TRBJ2-1, with a weak D call TRBD2 (6 bases). CDR3 nucleotide sequence: TGCGCCAGCAGCTCCATCGGGGACTCCTACTTTTTGGACGATGAGCAGTTCTTC. Its translation is CASSSIGDSYFLDDEQFF.